Listed below are T cell receptor beta chains from one sample, sequenced in a study of blood T cells in healthy people across ages. TCRdb reanalysed the 5' RACE reads using MiXCR and keeps one entry per CDR3 protein. The sample has roughly 1,500,000 distinct CDR3 sequences; approximately 32% are singletons. Material: blood. These receptor sequences come from a woman under 40 in good health. The CDR3 runs from the conserved cysteine through the conserved F or W. The D gene is left open where the match is weak. Clone size is given for some rows only: seen once, a few or many times, or a class if the clone is expanded.

cdr3_nt: TGTGCCAGCAGTTGGAAAGGACTAGCGGGATTAAGCCATGGAGAGACCCAGTACTTC; cdr3_aa: CASSWKGLAGLSHGETQYF; j_call: TRBJ2-5; clone_size: -; d_call: TRBD2; v_call: TRBV12-3/TRBV12-4; cdr3_length: 19
cdr3_nt: TGCGCCAGCAGCTTGGTTGGGTCATCCCGGGGGGAGGCCCAGTACTTC; cdr3_aa: CASSLVGSSRGEAQYF; j_call: TRBJ2-5; clone_size: few; d_call: TRBD2; v_call: TRBV5-1; cdr3_length: 16
cdr3_nt: TGTGCCAGCAGCCAAGGGTCTAATTGGATCCAAGAGACCCAGTACTTC; cdr3_aa: CASSQGSNWIQETQYF; j_call: TRBJ2-5; clone_size: once; d_call: -; v_call: TRBV3-1; cdr3_length: 16
cdr3_nt: TGTGCCAGCAGCCAAGTCAACTTCTACGAGGAGACCCAGTACTTC; cdr3_aa: CASSQVNFYEETQYF; j_call: TRBJ2-5; clone_size: few; d_call: -; v_call: TRBV14; cdr3_length: 15
cdr3_nt: TGCAGTGCTAGAGACGGGGGGGGAGGCGTCGAGCAGTACTTC; cdr3_aa: CSARDGGGGVEQYF; j_call: TRBJ2-7; clone_size: -; d_call: TRBD2; v_call: TRBV20-1; cdr3_length: 14
cdr3_nt: TGCAGTGCTAGAAATCTGGCGGAACGGGGGCCCTACGAGCAGTACTTC; cdr3_aa: CSARNLAERGPYEQYF; j_call: TRBJ2-7; clone_size: -; d_call: -; v_call: TRBV20-1; cdr3_length: 16
cdr3_nt: TGTGCCACCAGCAGACGCCCAGGGGGGGTGCCCTACGAGCAGTACTTC; cdr3_aa: CATSRRPGGVPYEQYF; j_call: TRBJ2-7; clone_size: -; d_call: -; v_call: TRBV15; cdr3_length: 16
cdr3_nt: TGTGCCGGCAGCGTAGATTTGTCCGGGGAGCTGTTTTTT; cdr3_aa: CAGSVDLSGELFF; j_call: TRBJ2-2; clone_size: -; d_call: -; v_call: TRBV9; cdr3_length: 13
cdr3_nt: TGTGCCAGCAGCTTGTCGACCTATGGGGGCAATGAGCAGTTCTTC; cdr3_aa: CASSLSTYGGNEQFF; j_call: TRBJ2-1; clone_size: -; d_call: -; v_call: TRBV7-2; cdr3_length: 15
cdr3_nt: TGCAGTGCTAGATTAGCGGGGGGGCGGAAAGATACGCAGTATTTT; cdr3_aa: CSARLAGGRKDTQYF; j_call: TRBJ2-3; clone_size: few; d_call: TRBD2; v_call: TRBV20-1; cdr3_length: 15
cdr3_nt: TGTGCCAGCAGACCCGGGACTAGTGGGACCCAGTACTTC; cdr3_aa: CASRPGTSGTQYF; j_call: TRBJ2-5; clone_size: many; d_call: TRBD2; v_call: TRBV28; cdr3_length: 13
cdr3_nt: TGTGCCATCAGTGAGTGGACAGGGGGGATTTTAGGTTACAATGAGCAGTTCTTC; cdr3_aa: CAISEWTGGILGYNEQFF; j_call: TRBJ2-1; clone_size: -; d_call: TRBD1; v_call: TRBV10-3; cdr3_length: 18
cdr3_nt: TGCGCCAGCAGCTTGGATGGGGGTGTGCCCTACGAGCAGTACTTC; cdr3_aa: CASSLDGGVPYEQYF; j_call: TRBJ2-7; clone_size: -; d_call: -; v_call: TRBV5-1; cdr3_length: 15
cdr3_nt: TGTGCCAGCAGCGGCCGGGACAGGGGGCTCGAGCAGTACTTC; cdr3_aa: CASSGRDRGLEQYF; j_call: TRBJ2-7; clone_size: -; d_call: TRBD1; v_call: TRBV7-9; cdr3_length: 14
cdr3_nt: TGCAGTGCTCACGCGGGGACAATTGGGGATACGCAGTATTTT; cdr3_aa: CSAHAGTIGDTQYF; j_call: TRBJ2-3; clone_size: few; d_call: -; v_call: TRBV20-1; cdr3_length: 14
cdr3_nt: TGCGCCAGCAGCCCCGGGACAGGGATGAACGAGCAGTACTTC; cdr3_aa: CASSPGTGMNEQYF; j_call: TRBJ2-7; clone_size: -; d_call: TRBD1; v_call: TRBV5-1; cdr3_length: 14
cdr3_nt: TGCAGTGCTAGAGTTCCAGATATGAACACTGAAGCTTTCTTT; cdr3_aa: CSARVPDMNTEAFF; j_call: TRBJ1-1; clone_size: -; d_call: -; v_call: TRBV20-1; cdr3_length: 14
cdr3_nt: TGTGCCAGCAGCATAGGACAGGGAGGACACAATGAGCAGTTCTTC; cdr3_aa: CASSIGQGGHNEQFF; j_call: TRBJ2-1; clone_size: few; d_call: TRBD1; v_call: TRBV2; cdr3_length: 15
cdr3_nt: TGTGCCAGCAGCTTGGACAAGAACACAGATACGCAGTATTTT; cdr3_aa: CASSLDKNTDTQYF; j_call: TRBJ2-3; clone_size: few; d_call: -; v_call: TRBV7-7; cdr3_length: 14
cdr3_nt: TGTGCCAGCAGTGGACGGGTAGCGGGAGGGCCCCACAATGAGCAGTTCTTC; cdr3_aa: CASSGRVAGGPHNEQFF; j_call: TRBJ2-1; clone_size: -; d_call: TRBD2; v_call: TRBV6-1; cdr3_length: 17
cdr3_nt: TGTGCCAGCAGCCAAAACGGGGACACTGAAGCTTTCTTT; cdr3_aa: CASSQNGDTEAFF; j_call: TRBJ1-1; clone_size: few; d_call: -; v_call: TRBV16; cdr3_length: 13
cdr3_nt: TGTGCCAGCAGTTCTATAGGGGAGGATACGCAGTATTTT; cdr3_aa: CASSSIGEDTQYF; j_call: TRBJ2-3; clone_size: once; d_call: -; v_call: TRBV6-2/TRBV6-3; cdr3_length: 13
cdr3_nt: TGTGCCAGCAGTTTGGACAGTTTAAACTATGGCTACACCTTC; cdr3_aa: CASSLDSLNYGYTF; j_call: TRBJ1-2; clone_size: many; d_call: -; v_call: TRBV5-1; cdr3_length: 14
cdr3_nt: TGCAGCGTTGTACCCCGGGACACGAGCTACAATGAGCAGTTCTTC; cdr3_aa: CSVVPRDTSYNEQFF; j_call: TRBJ2-1; clone_size: many; d_call: -; v_call: TRBV29-1; cdr3_length: 15
cdr3_nt: TGCAGCGTTGAAGATTGGCCAGGTCTCTATGGCAACACCTTC; cdr3_aa: CSVEDWPGLYGNTF; j_call: TRBJ1-2; clone_size: -; d_call: -; v_call: TRBV29-1; cdr3_length: 14
cdr3_nt: TGTGCCATCAGTGAGTCGGGGCTAGCGGGCACCGGGGAGCTGTTTTTT; cdr3_aa: CAISESGLAGTGELFF; j_call: TRBJ2-2; clone_size: -; d_call: TRBD2; v_call: TRBV10-3; cdr3_length: 16
cdr3_nt: TGCGCCAGCAGCTCGGGACGTACCTCCTACAATGAGCAGTTCTTC; cdr3_aa: CASSSGRTSYNEQFF; j_call: TRBJ2-1; clone_size: many; d_call: -; v_call: TRBV5-1; cdr3_length: 15
cdr3_nt: TGTGCCAGCAGCTTAGGGGCAGATCCCTACGAGCAGTACTTC; cdr3_aa: CASSLGADPYEQYF; j_call: TRBJ2-7; clone_size: many; d_call: -; v_call: TRBV7-9; cdr3_length: 14
cdr3_nt: TGCAGCGTTGAATGGCAGAACACCGGGGAGCTGTTTTTT; cdr3_aa: CSVEWQNTGELFF; j_call: TRBJ2-2; clone_size: few; d_call: -; v_call: TRBV29-1; cdr3_length: 13
cdr3_nt: TGCAGTGCTAGAGGAGGACTCCCGAGGGGAGAGCAGTACTTC; cdr3_aa: CSARGGLPRGEQYF; j_call: TRBJ2-7; clone_size: -; d_call: -; v_call: TRBV20-1; cdr3_length: 14